This T cell receptor beta chain was captured by sequencing in a study of blood T cell repertoires in COVID-19. Overall study: Italy, Spain and the United States were the sources of the convalescent and acute COVID-19 samples. Sample material is recorded as cDNA or gDNA derived from T cells, B-cell-depleted T cells, or PBMCs.

In the study's own analysis: Reference gene primer amplification gave estimated nucleated cell counts. Some clones are missing from TCRdb's copy, which holds only in-frame ones; the method was immunoSEQ multiplex PCR. V, J and clone size are those of that table, while D and trimming were read from the DNA. The top ten hold approximately 10% of the sample, which has under 250,000 clones, about 79% seen once. The CDR3 sequence is 14 residues long. The V gene's germline CDR1 is MNHEY and CDR2 SVGAGI. Trimming removed 7 bases at V and 6 bases at J, with 16 bases between. Sequenced sample: peripheral blood. This chain uses TRBV6-5 with TRBJ1-5; maybe TRBD1 (5 bases). The sequence was obtained from a man aged 45-65 years with active or convalescent COVID-19. This CDR3 is CASKRGGAGQPQHF. The CDR3 region has the DNA TGTGCCAGCAAGAGGGGAGGGGCAGGTCAGCCCCAGCATTTT.